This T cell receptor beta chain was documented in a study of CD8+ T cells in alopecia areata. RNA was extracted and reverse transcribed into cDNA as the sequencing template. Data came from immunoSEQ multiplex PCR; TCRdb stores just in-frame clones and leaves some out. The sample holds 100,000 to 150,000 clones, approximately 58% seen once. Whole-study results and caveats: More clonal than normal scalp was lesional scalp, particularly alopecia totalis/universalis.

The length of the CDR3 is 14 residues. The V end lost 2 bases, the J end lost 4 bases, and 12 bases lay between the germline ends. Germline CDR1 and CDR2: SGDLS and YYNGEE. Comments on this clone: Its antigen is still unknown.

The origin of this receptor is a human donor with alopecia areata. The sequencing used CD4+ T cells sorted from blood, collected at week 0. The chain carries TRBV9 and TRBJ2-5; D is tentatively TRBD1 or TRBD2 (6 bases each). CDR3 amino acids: CASSVTGTLETQYF. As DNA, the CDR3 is TGTGCCAGCAGCGTTACAGGGACTCTAGAGACCCAGTACTTC.